A single sample gave rise to the 11 T cell receptor beta chains below, sequenced in a study of shared clonotypes between healthy human individuals. Data came from immunoSEQ multiplex PCR; TCRdb stores just in-frame clones and leaves some out. The sample includes hundreds of thousands of clones, more than 70% seen only once; the top ten take approximately 2%. The sequenced sample consisted of memory CD4+ T cells sorted from blood. Subset denoted: CD45RA-negative fraction. The receptors originated from a woman in her thirties in good health.

The CDR3 DNA sequence: TGTGCCAGCAGTTTATCCCGGGGGACAATTCCCTCCTACGAGCAGTACTTC. Amino acids: CASSLSRGTIPSYEQYF. V and J are TRBV27 and TRBJ2-7; D may correspond to TRBD1 or TRBD2 (6 bases each). V gave up 0 bases and J gave up 0 bases, with 15 bases separating them. Looked up from germline, CDR1 is MNHEY and CDR2 is SMNVEV (reference sequence). This CDR3 spans 17 amino acids.

This chain connects TRBV6-6 to TRBJ1-1, with D uncertain. V lost 4 bases to trimming and J lost 0 bases, with 9 bases between them. CDR1 is MNHNY, CDR2 SVGAGI, per germline (reference sequence). This CDR3 has 14 amino acids. CDR3 residues: CASSWKGMNTEAFF. The CDR3 region has the DNA TGTGCCAGCAGTTGGAAGGGTATGAACACTGAAGCTTTCTTT.

The rearrangement joins TRBV7-9 to TRBJ2-7, with D perhaps TRBD2 (5 bases). The CDR3 runs 14 residues. The ends were cut back, 5 bases at V and 1 base at J, with 12 bases in the middle. Looked up from germline, CDR1 is SEHNR and CDR2 is FQNEAQ (reference sequence). CDR3 DNA sequence: TGTGCCAGCAGCGAGGCCCGGGGATCCTACGAGCAGTACTTC. Residues: CASSEARGSYEQYF.

V is TRBV5-4 and J is TRBJ1-2, with 7 bases that match TRBD1. Germline loops: CDR1 SGHNT, CDR2 YYREEE (reference sequence). This CDR3 contains 15 residues. V trimming: 3 bases; J trimming: 6 bases; junction bases outside the gene matches: 11. CDR3 DNA sequence: TGTGCCAGCAGCTCGGAGGGACAGCTGAACAATGGCTACACCTTC. As protein: CASSSEGQLNNGYTF.

J is TRBJ2-7 and V is TRBV10-2; TRBD2 might be the D (5 bases). Germline V gene data show CDR1 as WSHSY and CDR2 as SAAADI. Deletions cut 3 bases from V and 10 bases from J, with 16 bases between. The CDR3 is 13 amino acids. The CDR3 loop is CASSDRGRLNQYF. In nucleotides, the CDR3 is TGCGCCAGCAGTGATAGAGGGCGGTTAAATCAGTACTTC.

CDR3 in amino acids: CASSRNSNLQETQYF. The DNA of the CDR3 is TGTGCCAGCAGTAGAAACAGTAACTTACAAGAGACCCAGTACTTC. The chain employs TRBV27 and TRBJ2-5; D is unresolved. The V end was cut by 5 bases, the J end by 2 bases, with 15 bases between. This CDR3 comprises 15 residues. CDR1 and CDR2 (germline): MNHEY, SMNVEV (reference sequence).

The chain recombines TRBV2 with TRBJ2-5; TRBD1 matches 7 bases. CDR1 is SNHLY, CDR2 FYNNEI, per germline. The V segment lost 6 bases and the J segment 5 bases; nucleotides outside the gene matches: 12. There are 15 residues in the CDR3. CDR3 sequence reads: CASSGPTGFGETQYF. The CDR3 DNA reads TGTGCCAGCAGCGGCCCGACAGGGTTCGGGGAGACCCAGTACTTC.

This chain connects TRBV19 to TRBJ2-3; D may correspond to TRBD1 or TRBD2 (5 bases each). Germline V lookup: CDR1 LNHDA, CDR2 SQIVND (reference sequence). The V end lost 5 bases, the J end lost 4 bases, and 16 bases lay between the germline ends. The CDR3 extends over 15 amino acids. The CDR3 sequence is CASSLGPSRADTQYF. The CDR3 nucleotides are TGTGCCAGTAGTTTGGGTCCTAGCAGGGCAGATACGCAGTATTTT.

This chain links TRBV28 with TRBJ2-7; the D call may be TRBD1 or TRBD2 (5 bases each). Trimming removed 4 bases at V and 6 bases at J, with 16 bases between. This CDR3 has 14 amino acids. The germline gives CDR1 MDHEN, CDR2 SYDVKM. The CDR3 loop reads CASSSPGTLAEQYF. In DNA, the CDR3 is TGTGCCAGCAGTTCCCCGGGGACCCTCGCCGAGCAGTACTTC.

This clone has a handful of counts. The chain recombines TRBV27 with TRBJ2-5; 7 bases match TRBD2. Trimming removed 2 bases from V and 6 bases from J; junction bases left unmatched: 6. The CDR3 consists of 14 residues. The germline gives CDR1 MNHEY, CDR2 SMNVEV (reference sequence). This CDR3 is CASSLRGSAKTQYF. The CDR3 DNA is TGTGCCAGCAGTTTACGCGGGAGTGCGAAGACCCAGTACTTC.

The chain recombines TRBV25-1 with TRBJ2-5, with D tentatively TRBD2 (5 bases). Germline CDR1 is MGHDK and CDR2 is SYGVNS. The CDR3 is 14 residues long. The ends were cut back, 4 bases at V and 5 bases at J, with 14 bases in the middle. Here the CDR3 DNA reads TGTGCCAGCAGTGCGGGGAAAGGAACGGAGACCCAGTACTTC. Protein: CASSAGKGTETQYF. The full variable domain, its missing parts supplied by reference TRBV25-1 and TRBJ2-5, is EADIYQTPRYLVIGTGKKITLECSQTMGHDKMYWYQQDPGMELHLIHYSYGVNSTEKGDLSSESTVSRIRTEHFPLTLESARPSHTSQYLCASSAGKGTETQYFGPGTRLLVL.